The 14 T cell receptor beta chains given below trace back to one sample, sequenced in a study of long-term antiretroviral therapy in people with HIV. They ran version v3.0 of the immunoSEQ assay at survey level. The repertoire was sequenced with immunoSEQ multiplex PCR; TCRdb's copy has only in-frame clones and lacks some. The repertoire includes around 25,000 clones, roughly 94% of them detected once, and less than 2.5% sits in the top ten. The material sequenced was unsorted PBMCs, taken about 4.7 years after starting antiretroviral therapy. The receptors shown here come from a woman between 50 and 59 years old with HIV.

The chain uses TRBV7-9 and TRBJ2-7, with D unclear. The germline V gene has CDR1 SEHNR and CDR2 FQNEAQ (reference sequence). Trimming took 5 bases from V and 3 from J, leaving 8 bases between them. The CDR3 has 12 amino acids. The CDR3 spells CASSPRLYEQYF. As DNA, the CDR3 is TGTGCCAGCAGCCCTCGACTCTACGAGCAGTACTTC.

This sequence joins TRBV7-6 and TRBJ1-1; TRBD1 is a possible D gene (6 bases). Per germline, CDR1 SGHVS and CDR2 FNYEAQ. V lost 2 bases to trimming and J lost 4 bases, with 14 bases between them. The CDR3 is 15 residues long. CDR3 amino acids: CASSLRVDSSTEAFF. CDR3 nucleotide sequence: TGTGCCAGCAGCTTACGTGTGGACAGCTCCACTGAAGCTTTCTTT.

This clone was seen just once. V gene TRBV27 combines with J gene TRBJ1-5, with 10 bases fitting TRBD1. The CDR3 is 16 residues long. V shed 4 bases and J 3 bases; nucleotides not matched to a gene: 6. CDR1 and CDR2 (germline): MNHEY, SMNVEV (reference sequence). The CDR3 loop reads CASSSRGQGVNQPQHF. CDR3 DNA sequence: TGTGCCAGCAGTTCGAGAGGACAGGGGGTCAATCAGCCCCAGCATTTT.

The chain links TRBV6-5 to TRBJ1-5; D remains ambiguous. The germline V gene encodes CDR1 MNHEY and CDR2 SVGAGI. The CDR3 loop spans 13 amino acids. Trimming cost V 7 bases and J 0 bases, with 7 bases left between them. CDR3 nucleotides: TGTGCCAGCAACCAGATTAGCAATCAGCCCCAGCATTTT. Its translation is CASNQISNQPQHF.

The chain employs TRBV27 and TRBJ2-6; no clear D. The CDR3 is made up of 13 amino acids. CDR1 MNHEY and CDR2 SMNVEV come from the germline V gene (reference sequence). Trimming removed 7 bases from V and 0 bases from J, with 4 bases in between. CDR3 protein: CASTPSGANVLTF. The CDR3 DNA reads TGTGCCAGCACCCCCTCTGGGGCCAACGTCCTGACTTTC.

CDR3 protein: CASSQDEGGYQPQHF. The CDR3 DNA reads as TGTGCCAGCAGCCAAGATGAGGGGGGCTATCAGCCCCAGCATTTT. This chain joins TRBV4-2 and TRBJ1-5, with D perhaps TRBD1 (6 bases). V lost 0 bases to trimming and J lost 5 bases, with 11 bases between them. This CDR3 is 15 amino acids long. Germline loops: CDR1 LGHNA, CDR2 YNFKEQ.

The CDR3 DNA reads as TGTGCCAGCAGTGACCATACAGGGGGAAACAATCAGCCCCAGCATTTT. Encoded protein: CASSDHTGGNNQPQHF. The V and J genes are TRBV6-1 and TRBJ1-5, with TRBD1 identical over 8 bases. Germline trimming cut 3 bases from V and 3 bases from J; bases unmatched to any gene: 7. Germline lookup yields CDR1 MNHNS and CDR2 SASEGT. The CDR3 consists of 16 residues.

The rearrangement links TRBV2 to TRBJ2-3; 9 bases map to TRBD1. Trimming cost V 5 bases and J 5 bases; bases outside gene matches: 5. The CDR3 runs 14 residues. Germline loops: CDR1 SNHLY, CDR2 FYNNEI. CDR3 in DNA: TGTGCCAGCAGTACGACAGGGGGGGGAGATACGCAGTATTTT. The encoded protein is CASSTTGGGDTQYF.

The rearrangement links TRBV5-1 to TRBJ2-1; D possibly matches TRBD1 or TRBD2 (5 bases each). V lost 0 bases to trimming and J lost 3 bases, with 10 bases between them. Germline values: CDR1 SGHRS, CDR2 YFSETQ. This CDR3 has 15 amino acids. In DNA form, the CDR3 reads TGCGCCAGCAGCTTGGAGGGACCGGGCTACAATGAGCAGTTCTTC. Protein sequence: CASSLEGPGYNEQFF.

The chain carries TRBV2 and TRBJ2-1, with 7 bases lining up with TRBD1. V was pared by 7 bases and J by 12 bases, with 18 bases of the junction left unmatched. Germline V CDR1 and CDR2: SNHLY, FYNNEI. This CDR3 comprises 15 residues. The CDR3 DNA reads as TGTGCCAGCAATGCACAGGGGTTTATCGTTGGCGGGCAGTTCTTC. Residues: CASNAQGFIVGGQFF.

The chain couples TRBV7-9 to TRBJ1-4, with D possibly matching TRBD1 (6 bases). Germline loops: CDR1 SEHNR, CDR2 FQNEAQ (reference sequence). The CDR3 extends over 15 amino acids. V lost 1 base and J lost 7, with 13 bases in between. CDR3 amino acids: CASSLDQGQGEKLFF. The CDR3 bases are TGTGCCAGCAGCTTAGATCAGGGGCAAGGTGAAAAACTGTTTTTT.

The chain carries TRBV7-9 and TRBJ1-5; 8 bases agree with TRBD1. There are 14 residues in the CDR3. J gave up 4 bases and V 5 bases, and 4 bases lay outside the gene matches. In germline, CDR1 is SEHNR, CDR2 FQNEAQ (reference sequence). The CDR3 loop is CASSPDRVNQPQHF. CDR3 sequence (DNA): TGTGCCAGCAGCCCGGACAGGGTTAATCAGCCCCAGCATTTT.

The chain links TRBV7-8 to TRBJ2-1; TRBD2 aligns across 10 bases. This CDR3 contains 19 residues. The germline CDR1 and CDR2 sequences are SGHVS and FQNEAQ. Trimming removed 2 bases from V and 1 base from J; junction bases left unmatched: 11. The CDR3 bases are TGTGCCAGCAGCTTATCTACTAGCGGGAACAGGGTGTCCTACAATGAGCAGTTCTTC. This encodes CASSLSTSGNRVSYNEQFF.

The chain couples TRBV11-2 to TRBJ2-2; possible D gene TRBD2, 5 bases. V was cut by 2 bases and J by 0 bases, with 10 bases left in between. Germline V gene data show CDR1 as SGHAT and CDR2 as FQNNGV. The CDR3 extends over 16 amino acids. CDR3 bases: TGTGCCAGCAGCTTAAATCGGGGATCGAACACCGGGGAGCTGTTTTTT. Protein sequence: CASSLNRGSNTGELFF.